This entry describes one T cell receptor beta chain. The data belong to a study of cytomegalovirus exposure and HLA in healthy donors. The germline CDR1 and CDR2 sequences are MGHRA and YSYEKL. The CDR3 is made up of 16 amino acids. Trimming pared 0 bases from V and 7 bases from J, leaving 15 bases between. Donors sampled were nominally healthy, though unrecorded immune exposures were likely. The PCR made use of 60 Vbeta and 13 Jbeta primers. Assay: immunoSEQ multiplex PCR; the TCRdb copy retains only in-frame clones and omits some. The sample lists some 110,000 clones, about 10% occurring once. The specimen sequenced was PBMCs. The chain links TRBV4-1 to TRBJ1-4, with D perhaps matching TRBD1 (5 bases). This sequence was found in a man aged 25 to 45 in good health and CMV-seronegative. CDR3 coding DNA: TGCGCCAGCAGCCAAGATCGAGGGGCGCGGGGTGAAAAACTGTTTTTT. Its translation is CASSQDRGARGEKLFF.